The next 24 T cell receptor beta chains were all read from a single sample in a study of metastatic and nonmetastatic thyroid tumors (TCRdb year 2020). No treatment had been received by any patient before thyroid surgery. Library creation used PCR. Instrument used: Illumina HiSeq 4000. TCRdb reanalyzed the raw reads on its own, using fastp at Q25 for trimming and MiXCR for clone calling, and kept in-frame beta chains. The sample table shows roughly 40,000 clones, and 12% are seen once. The top ten constitute about 10% of the sample. Material for sequencing was blood. These receptors were collected from a male donor with papillary thyroid cancer or a benign thyroid nodule (not recorded which). Some clones in this sample may be carry-over from other donors' samples.

In this sample, this clone turned up many times. The V and J genes are TRBV6-1 and TRBJ1-1; D uncertain. Germline CDR1 reads MNHNS; CDR2 reads SASEGT. The CDR3 extends over 13 amino acids. With 5 bases removed from V and 1 base from J, the gap between germline ends came to 8 bases. CDR3 sequence: CASSPRQNTEAFF. The CDR3 coding sequence is TGTGCCAGCAGTCCCCGACAGAACACTGAAGCTTTCTTT.

Relative to its sample, this clone is medium-sized. The chain combines TRBV6-5 with TRBJ1-2, with 8 bases identical to TRBD1. V shed 0 bases and J 6 bases; nucleotides not matched to a gene: 3. Germline V gives CDR1 MNHEY, CDR2 SVGAGI. The CDR3 contains 14 residues. The CDR3 DNA reads TGTGCCAGCAGTTACTCGAGGACAGGGAATGGCTACACCTTC. Translation gives CASSYSRTGNGYTF.

This clone appeared a few times. The germline gene is not matched at one end of the junction; a read error may be the cause. The chain uses TRBV12-3 or TRBV12-4 and TRBJ1-1; the D is unclear. The CDR3 is made up of 12 amino acids. CDR3 coding DNA: TGTGCCAGCTGCCGATGGGGATCTGAAGCTTTGTTT. Protein sequence: CASCRWGSEALF.

This clone has at least ten counts. The rearrangement links TRBV12-3 or TRBV12-4 to TRBJ2-7; a possible D gene is TRBD2 (6 bases). The CDR3 runs to 13 residues. With 8 bases removed from V and 0 bases from J, the gap between germline ends came to 11 bases. The CDR3 protein is CASAGQGSYEQYF. The CDR3 DNA sequence: TGTGCCAGCGCGGGGCAGGGCTCCTACGAGCAGTACTTC.

This clone was recorded many times. The chain links TRBV19 to TRBJ2-2; 12 bases line up with TRBD2. CDR1 and CDR2 (germline): LNHDA, SQIVND (reference sequence). Trimming took 8 bases from V and 6 from J; bases not matched to a gene: 10. CDR3 length: 16 amino acids. The CDR3 loop reads CASHRSSGRVSGELFF. The CDR3 DNA follows: TGTGCCAGTCACCGATCTAGCGGGAGGGTCTCCGGGGAGCTGTTTTTT.

This clone was seen at least ten times. The CDR3 sequence: CSVGGSTDTQYF. Here the CDR3 DNA reads TGCAGTGTGGGCGGGAGCACAGATACGCAGTATTTT. This chain connects TRBV20-1 to TRBJ2-3, with D maybe TRBD2 (5 bases). CDR3 length: 12 amino acids. CDR1 and CDR2 from the germline V gene are DFQATT and SNEGSKA (reference sequence). V was shortened by 7 bases and J by 0 bases, with 8 bases between the two germline ends.

This clone has more than one count but fewer than ten. This may be a read error, as it is one base from a much larger clone. The conserved final phenylalanine or tryptophan is absent from the CDR3, which likely points to a read error. The V call is TRBV20-1, the J call TRBJ1-2, with D possibly TRBD1 on 5 matching bases. Germline V gene data show CDR1 as DFQATT and CDR2 as SNEGSKA (reference sequence). V was cut by 1 base and J by 3 bases, with 12 bases left in between. The CDR3 has 14 residues. CDR3 region: CSARGGGFDYGYTS. The CDR3 DNA reads as TGCAGTGCTAGAGGGGGGGGATTCGACTATGGCTACACCTCC.

This clone showed up many times. V and J are TRBV11-2 and TRBJ2-7; 7 nucleotides agree with TRBD2. J was trimmed by 0 bases and V by 5 bases; bases with no gene match: 10. The germline gives CDR1 SGHAT, CDR2 FQNNGV. The CDR3 consists of 16 residues. The CDR3 region is CASSLMRLADSYEQYF. The CDR3 DNA sequence: TGTGCCAGCAGCCTCATGCGGCTAGCGGACTCCTACGAGCAGTACTTC. The full variable domain, completed using reference TRBV11-2 and TRBJ2-7, is EAGVAQSPRYKIIEKRQSVAFWCNPISGHATLYWYQQILGQGPKLLIQFQNNGVVDDSQLPKDRFSAERLKGVDSTLKIQPAKLEDSAVYLCASSLMRLADSYEQYFGPGTRLTVT.

The rearrangement joins TRBV28 to TRBJ2-2; the D call may be TRBD1 or TRBD2 (5 bases each). V dropped 6 bases and J dropped 4 bases, with 15 bases sitting between them. The CDR3 loop spans 15 amino acids. Germline-derived CDR1 and CDR2 are MDHEN and SYDVKM. CDR3 region: CASRPGRAGTGELFF. CDR3 bases: TGTGCCAGCAGACCGGGACGCGCTGGCACCGGGGAGCTGTTTTTT.

A note on this clone: A much bigger clone sits one base away, suggesting this may be a read error. The J gene is TRBJ2-3, the V gene TRBV4-2; TRBD1 matches 7 bases. The CDR3 loop spans 16 amino acids. Germline V lookup: CDR1 LGHNA, CDR2 YNFKEQ. The CDR3 DNA is TGTGCCAGCACCGAGGAGCGACAGGGTGGAACAGATACGCATTATTTT. This codes for CASTEERQGGTDTHYF.

The rearrangement joins TRBV14 to TRBJ2-1, with TRBD1 matching 7 bases. After removal of 1 base from V and 15 bases from J, the junction contained 6 bases not matched to a gene. Per germline, CDR1 SGHDN and CDR2 FVKESK. The CDR3 length is 12 residues. This CDR3 is CASSQVQGEPFF. CDR3 DNA sequence: TGTGCCAGCAGCCAAGTCCAGGGGGAACCGTTCTTC.

The rearrangement uses TRBV7-3 and TRBJ2-5; 9 nucleotides align to TRBD1. The J segment lost 5 bases and the V segment lost 7 bases, leaving 5 bases of the junction unmatched. The germline V gene encodes CDR1 SGHTA and CDR2 FQGTGA. The CDR3 runs 13 residues. The CDR3: CASILTGGETQYF. The CDR3 region has the DNA TGTGCCAGCATCCTGACAGGGGGGGAGACCCAGTACTTC.

V is TRBV7-1 and J is TRBJ2-1; TRBD2 agrees at 16 bases. TRBV7-1 is designated an ORF whose function remains uncertain. The ends lost 3 bases at V and 2 bases at J; junction bases unmatched: 7. The CDR3 runs to 19 residues. CDR3 coding DNA: TGTGCCAGCAGCTCCCCAGGGACTAGCGGGAGGGCTACCTACAATGAGCAGTTCTTC. Amino acid sequence: CASSSPGTSGRATYNEQFF.

This clone was recorded a few times. This may be a read error, as it is one base from a much larger clone. The chain couples TRBV14 to TRBJ2-7; possible D gene TRBD2, 6 bases. Germline CDR1 SGHDN, CDR2 FVKESK. V gave up 5 bases and J gave up 3 bases, with 17 bases separating them. This CDR3 region has 15 residues. CDR3 in DNA: TGTGCCAGCAGCTACAGGAATGTAGCGGACTACGAGCAGTACTTC. Protein product: CASSYRNVADYEQYF.

At least ten counts were recorded for this clone. The CDR3 loop is CASRRLGLVGETQYF. CDR3 nucleotide sequence: TGTGCCAGTAGGCGACTCGGACTCGTTGGCGAGACCCAGTACTTC. The chain employs TRBV19 and TRBJ2-5; D is perhaps TRBD2 (5 bases). Germline V gene sequence: CDR1 LNHDA, CDR2 SQIVND (reference sequence). The CDR3 is made up of 15 amino acids. Deletions cut 6 bases from V and 5 bases from J, with 19 bases between.

Worth noting for this clone: Being one base from a much bigger clone, this may be a read error. The rearrangement links TRBV29-1 to TRBJ2-3; D is uncertain. CDR1 SQVTM and CDR2 ANQGSEA come from the germline V gene. This CDR3 contains 12 residues. The CDR3, as DNA: TGCAGCGTTGAAGAAGGCACATATACGCAGTATTTT. Residues: CSVEEGTYTQYF.

This clone was observed many times. This chain uses TRBV5-6 with TRBJ2-7, with 10 bases identical to TRBD2. The CDR3 extends over 15 amino acids. The germline V gene encodes CDR1 SGHDT and CDR2 YYEEEE. With V trimmed by 4 bases and J by 2 bases, 6 bases remained unmatched. CDR3: CASSPRAGGTYEQYF. As DNA, the CDR3 is TGTGCCAGCAGCCCGAGAGCGGGAGGGACCTACGAGCAGTACTTC. Supplemented by reference TRBV5-6 and TRBJ2-7, the full variable domain reads DAGVTQSPTHLIKTRGQQVTLRCSPKSGHDTVSWYQQALGQGPQFIFQYYEEEERQRGNFPDRFSGHQFPNYSSELNVNALLLGDSALYLCASSPRAGGTYEQYFGPGTRLTVT.

This clone counts as medium-sized. The chain couples TRBV28 to TRBJ1-1, with D possibly being TRBD1 (5 bases). The ends were cut back, 3 bases at V and 4 bases at J, with 15 bases in the middle. CDR3 length: 15 residues. Germline values: CDR1 MDHEN, CDR2 SYDVKM. CDR3 bases: TGTGCCAGCAGTTTGGGGGACTGGGAGGTCACTGAAGCTTTCTTT. As protein: CASSLGDWEVTEAFF.

This clone was recorded at least ten times. The rearrangement joins TRBV10-3 to TRBJ2-2; a weak D match, TRBD1 (6 bases). Trimming left V 6 bases short and J 16 bases short, with 21 bases between. There are 13 residues in the CDR3. Germline V CDR1 and CDR2: ENHRY, SYGVKD. CDR3: CAISRDRDTGRFF. The CDR3 coding sequence is TGTGCCATCAGCCGCGACCGGGACACCGGACGGTTTTTT.

This clone is medium-sized. CDR3 in amino acids: CASSYSPGQGTDTQYF. CDR3 bases: TGTGCCAGCAGTTACTCGCCGGGACAGGGCACAGATACGCAGTATTTT. The chain recombines TRBV6-5 with TRBJ2-3, with 8 bases matching TRBD1. The CDR3 length is 16 residues. CDR1 and CDR2 from the germline V gene are MNHEY and SVGAGI. The V segment lost 0 bases and the J segment 1 base; nucleotides outside the gene matches: 3.

At least ten counts were recorded for this clone. The gene calls are TRBV12-3 or TRBV12-4 and TRBJ2-3; 7 bases map to TRBD2. V was clipped by 6 bases and J by 0 bases; unmatched bases: 12. CDR3 length: 17 residues. The CDR3 region has the DNA TGTGCCAGCAGCCCAACCCCTAGCGGTCCTAGCACAGATACGCAGTATTTT. Its protein is CASSPTPSGPSTDTQYF.

This clone was seen many times. The V and J genes are TRBV3-1 and TRBJ2-7; TRBD2 agrees at 7 bases. CDR1 and CDR2 from the germline V gene are LGHDT and YNNKEL (reference sequence). The CDR3 length is 18 residues. Trimming took 0 bases from V and 2 from J; bases not matched to a gene: 13. The CDR3 nucleotides read TGTGCCAGCAGCCAAGATCCAGGACGACTAGCCTATACCTACGAGCAGTACTTC. This encodes CASSQDPGRLAYTYEQYF.

This clone was observed at least ten times. The rearrangement uses TRBV6-5 and TRBJ2-7, with a weak D call TRBD2 (6 bases). V lost 2 bases and J 4 bases, leaving 18 bases between the germline ends. Germline CDR1 and CDR2: MNHEY and SVGAGI. This CDR3 is 16 amino acids long. CDR3 region: CASSYGASDPMYEQYF. The CDR3 DNA reads as TGTGCCAGCAGTTACGGAGCTAGCGACCCGATGTACGAGCAGTACTTC.

This clone was counted ten times or more. V gene TRBV27 combines with J gene TRBJ1-1, with TRBD1 as a possible D gene (5 bases). CDR3 size: 14 residues. Trimming shortened V by 6 bases and J by 3 bases, and 14 bases separated the two germline ends. CDR1 is MNHEY and CDR2 is SMNVEV in the germline V gene (reference sequence). The CDR3 sequence: CASRTGLLDTEAFF. The CDR3 region has the DNA TGTGCCAGCAGAACGGGACTCCTAGACACTGAAGCTTTCTTT.